This TCR beta chain is drawn from a study of blood T cell repertoires in COVID-19. Study information: Donors in the United States, Italy and Spain gave samples during acute or convalescent COVID-19. The cDNA or gDNA used as material had been derived from T cells, B-cell-depleted T cells, or PBMCs.

Original processing methods: The authors estimated nucleated cell counts from reference gene primer amplification. Assay: immunoSEQ multiplex PCR; the TCRdb copy retains only in-frame clones and omits some. Clone size and V and J calls were adopted from that table, with D and trimming inferred from the DNA. The repertoire has more than 200,000 clones, 84% of them found once; the top ten carry less than 2%. Before being deemed recovered, Cohort 3 donors had two negative PCRs, clearance, or symptom resolution. This CDR3 has 16 residues. The germline CDR1 and CDR2 sequences are LNHDA and SQIVND (reference sequence). The ends lost 4 bases at V and 5 bases at J; junction bases unmatched: 12.

Material: PBMCs or T cells enriched from blood (not recorded which). This clonotype was sampled from a man aged 60 to 75 who had recovered from COVID-19. The chain couples TRBV19 to TRBJ2-5, with 8 bases matching TRBD1. This CDR3 reads CASSTRTGPQVETQYF. The CDR3 DNA reads as TGTGCCAGTAGTACCAGGACAGGGCCCCAAGTGGAGACCCAGTACTTC.